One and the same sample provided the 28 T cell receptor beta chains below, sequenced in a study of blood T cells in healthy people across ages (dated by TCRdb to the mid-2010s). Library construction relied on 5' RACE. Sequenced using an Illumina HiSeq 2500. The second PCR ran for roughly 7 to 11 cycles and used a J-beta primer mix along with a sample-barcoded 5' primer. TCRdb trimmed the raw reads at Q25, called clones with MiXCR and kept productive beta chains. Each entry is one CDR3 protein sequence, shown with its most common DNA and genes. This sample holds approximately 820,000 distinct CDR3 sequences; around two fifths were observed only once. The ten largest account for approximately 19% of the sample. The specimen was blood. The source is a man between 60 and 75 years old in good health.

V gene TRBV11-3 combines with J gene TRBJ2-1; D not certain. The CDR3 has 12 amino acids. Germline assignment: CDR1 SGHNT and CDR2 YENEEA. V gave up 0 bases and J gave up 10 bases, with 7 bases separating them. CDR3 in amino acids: CASSLDGFEQFF. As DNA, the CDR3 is TGTGCCAGCAGCTTAGACGGGTTCGAGCAGTTCTTC.

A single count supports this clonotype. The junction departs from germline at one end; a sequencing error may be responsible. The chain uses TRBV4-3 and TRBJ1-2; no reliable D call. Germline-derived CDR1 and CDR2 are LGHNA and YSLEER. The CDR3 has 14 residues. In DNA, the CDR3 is TGCGCCAGCAGCCAACTTACCGGTCCGGGAGGCTACATCTTC. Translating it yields CASSQLTGPGGYIF.

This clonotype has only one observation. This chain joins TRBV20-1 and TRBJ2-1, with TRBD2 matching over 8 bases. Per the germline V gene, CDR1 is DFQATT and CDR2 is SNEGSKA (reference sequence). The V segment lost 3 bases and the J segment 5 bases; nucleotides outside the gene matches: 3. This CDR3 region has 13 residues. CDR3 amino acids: CSASPAGDNEQFF. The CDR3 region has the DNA TGCAGTGCTAGCCCAGCGGGAGACAATGAGCAGTTCTTC.

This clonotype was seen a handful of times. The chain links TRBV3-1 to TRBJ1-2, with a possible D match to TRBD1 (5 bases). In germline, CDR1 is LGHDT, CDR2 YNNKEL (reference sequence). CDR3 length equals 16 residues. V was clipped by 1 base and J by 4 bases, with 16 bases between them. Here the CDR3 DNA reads TGTGCCAGCAGCCAAGGTTATTCAGGGACGGGCTATGGCTACACCTTC. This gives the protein CASSQGYSGTGYGYTF.

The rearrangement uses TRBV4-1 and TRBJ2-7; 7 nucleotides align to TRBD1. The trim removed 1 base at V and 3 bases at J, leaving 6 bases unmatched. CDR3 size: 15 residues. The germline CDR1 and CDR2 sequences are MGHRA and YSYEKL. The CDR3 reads CASSQVPGQIYEQYF. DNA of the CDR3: TGCGCCAGCAGCCAAGTTCCGGGACAGATCTACGAGCAGTACTTC.

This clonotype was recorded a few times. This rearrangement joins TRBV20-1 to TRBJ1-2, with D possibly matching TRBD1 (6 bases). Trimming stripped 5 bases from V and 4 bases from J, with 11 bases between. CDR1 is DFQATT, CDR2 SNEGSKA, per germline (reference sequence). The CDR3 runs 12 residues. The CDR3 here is CSAVTGSYGYTF. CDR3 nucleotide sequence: TGCAGTGCTGTGACAGGATCCTATGGCTACACCTTC.

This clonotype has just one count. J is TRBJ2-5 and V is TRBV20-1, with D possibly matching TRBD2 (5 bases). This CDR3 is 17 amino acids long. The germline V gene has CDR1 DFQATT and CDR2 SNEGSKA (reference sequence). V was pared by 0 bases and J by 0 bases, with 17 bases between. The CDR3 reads CSARDDRRRTNQETQYF. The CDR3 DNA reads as TGCAGTGCTAGAGATGATCGGAGGAGAACCAACCAAGAGACCCAGTACTTC.

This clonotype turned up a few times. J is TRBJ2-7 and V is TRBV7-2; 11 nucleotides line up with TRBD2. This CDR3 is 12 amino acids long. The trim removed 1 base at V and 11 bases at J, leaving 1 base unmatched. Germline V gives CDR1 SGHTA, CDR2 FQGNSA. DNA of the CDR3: TGTGCCAGCAGCTTAGGACTAGCGGGGAAGTACTTC. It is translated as CASSLGLAGKYF.

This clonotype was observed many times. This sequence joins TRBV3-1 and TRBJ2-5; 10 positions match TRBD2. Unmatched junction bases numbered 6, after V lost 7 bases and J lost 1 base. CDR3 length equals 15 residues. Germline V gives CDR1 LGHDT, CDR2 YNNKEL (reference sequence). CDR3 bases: TGTGCCAGCAAAACTAGCGGGGCCTTCCAAGAGACCCAGTACTTC. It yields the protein CASKTSGAFQETQYF.

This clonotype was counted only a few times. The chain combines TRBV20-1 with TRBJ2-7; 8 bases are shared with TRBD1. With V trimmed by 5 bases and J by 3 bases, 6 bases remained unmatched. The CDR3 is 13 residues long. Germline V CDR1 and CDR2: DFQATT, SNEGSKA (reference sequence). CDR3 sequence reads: CSAPGQGLYEQYF. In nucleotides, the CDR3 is TGCAGTGCTCCCGGACAGGGTCTCTACGAGCAGTACTTC.

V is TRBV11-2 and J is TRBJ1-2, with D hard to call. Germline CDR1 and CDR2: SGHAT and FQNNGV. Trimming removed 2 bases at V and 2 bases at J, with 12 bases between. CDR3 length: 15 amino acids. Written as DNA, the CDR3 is TGTGCCAGCAGCTTATCCCTAGCACAAAACTATGGCTACACCTTC. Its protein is CASSLSLAQNYGYTF.

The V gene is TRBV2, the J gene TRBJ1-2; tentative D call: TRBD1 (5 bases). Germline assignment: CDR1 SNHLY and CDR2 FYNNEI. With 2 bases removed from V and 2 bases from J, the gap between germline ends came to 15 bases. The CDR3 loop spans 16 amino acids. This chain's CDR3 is CASSESLPGTNYGYTF. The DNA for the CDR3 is TGTGCCAGCAGTGAATCCTTGCCGGGGACCAACTATGGCTACACCTTC.

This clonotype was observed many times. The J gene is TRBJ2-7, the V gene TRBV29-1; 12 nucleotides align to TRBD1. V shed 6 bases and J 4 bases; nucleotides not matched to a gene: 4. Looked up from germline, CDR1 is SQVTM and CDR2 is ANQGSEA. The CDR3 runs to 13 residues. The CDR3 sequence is CSVAGQGAYEQYF. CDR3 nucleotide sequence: TGCAGCGTCGCGGGACAGGGGGCATACGAGCAGTACTTC.

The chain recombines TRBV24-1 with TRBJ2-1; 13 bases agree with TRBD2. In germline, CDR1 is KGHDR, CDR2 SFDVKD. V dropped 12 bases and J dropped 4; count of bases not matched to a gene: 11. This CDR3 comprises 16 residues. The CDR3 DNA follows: TGTGCCTCCTACCTGGGGACTAGCGGGGCGTACAATGAGCAGTTCTTC. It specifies CASYLGTSGAYNEQFF.

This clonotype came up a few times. This chain's CDR3 is CSARSTGGQQETQYF. CDR3 nucleotides: TGCAGTGCTAGAAGCACAGGGGGGCAACAAGAGACCCAGTACTTC. The chain couples TRBV20-1 to TRBJ2-5; 8 bases are a match to TRBD1. The CDR3 is 15 residues long. The junction had 7 bases not matched to a gene; V was cut back by 2 bases and J by 2 bases. The germline V gene encodes CDR1 DFQATT and CDR2 SNEGSKA (reference sequence).

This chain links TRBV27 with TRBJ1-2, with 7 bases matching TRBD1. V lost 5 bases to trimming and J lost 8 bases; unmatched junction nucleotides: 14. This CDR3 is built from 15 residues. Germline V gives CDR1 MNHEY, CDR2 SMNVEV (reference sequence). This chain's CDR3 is CASSIEGQDAEGYTF. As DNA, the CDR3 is TGTGCCAGCAGTATCGAAGGACAGGACGCTGAGGGCTACACCTTC.

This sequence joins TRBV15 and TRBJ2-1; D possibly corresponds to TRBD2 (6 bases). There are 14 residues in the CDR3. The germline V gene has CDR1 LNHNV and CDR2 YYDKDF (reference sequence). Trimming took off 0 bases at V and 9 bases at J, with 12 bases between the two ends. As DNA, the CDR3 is TGTGCCACCAGCAGAGACCGGGGGTCCCCTGAGCAGTTCTTC. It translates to CATSRDRGSPEQFF.

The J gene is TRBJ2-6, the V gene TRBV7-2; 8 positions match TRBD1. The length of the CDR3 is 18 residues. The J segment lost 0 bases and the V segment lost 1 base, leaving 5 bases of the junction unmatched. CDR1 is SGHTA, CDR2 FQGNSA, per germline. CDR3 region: CASSLGGTGPSGANVLTF. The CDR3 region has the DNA TGTGCCAGCAGCTTAGGTGGGACAGGTCCCTCTGGGGCCAACGTCCTGACTTTC. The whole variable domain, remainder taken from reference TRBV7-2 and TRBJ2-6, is GAGVSQSPSNKVTEKGKDVELRCDPISGHTALYWYRQSLGQGLEFLIYFQGNSAPDKSGLPSDRFSAERTGGSVSTLTIQRTQQEDSAVYLCASSLGGTGPSGANVLTFGAGSRLTVL.

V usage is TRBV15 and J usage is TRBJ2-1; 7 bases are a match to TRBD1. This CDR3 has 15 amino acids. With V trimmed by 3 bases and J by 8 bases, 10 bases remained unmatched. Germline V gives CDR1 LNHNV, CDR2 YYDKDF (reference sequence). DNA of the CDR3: TGTGCCACCAGCAGGGATCTACAGGGGATCCATGAGCAGTTCTTC. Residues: CATSRDLQGIHEQFF.

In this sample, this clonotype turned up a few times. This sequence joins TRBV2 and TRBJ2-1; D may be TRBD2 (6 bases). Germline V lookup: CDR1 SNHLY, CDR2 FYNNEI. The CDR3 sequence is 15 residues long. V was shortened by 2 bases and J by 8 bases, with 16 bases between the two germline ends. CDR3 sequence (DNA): TGTGCCAGCAGTGAATTAGGGACTCTTGTCGATGAGCAGTTCTTC. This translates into CASSELGTLVDEQFF.

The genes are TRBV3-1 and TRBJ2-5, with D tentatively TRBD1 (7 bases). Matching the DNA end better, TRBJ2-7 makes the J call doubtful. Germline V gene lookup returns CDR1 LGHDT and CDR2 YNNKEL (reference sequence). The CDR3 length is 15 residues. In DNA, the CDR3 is TGTGCCAGCAGCCAGGAGGGACAGCGGGCCTACGAGCAGTACTTC. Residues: CASSQEGQRAYEQYF.

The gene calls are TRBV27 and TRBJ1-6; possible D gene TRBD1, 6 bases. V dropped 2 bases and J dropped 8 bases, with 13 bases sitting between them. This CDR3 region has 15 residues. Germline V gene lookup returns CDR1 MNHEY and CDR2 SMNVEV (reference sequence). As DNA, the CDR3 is TGTGCCAGCAGTTTACGCAGGGGAGGCGATTCACCCCTCCACTTT. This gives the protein CASSLRRGGDSPLHF.

The CDR3 spells CASSLGPTGNEQFF. CDR3 nucleotides: TGTGCCAGCAGCTTAGGGCCGACAGGGAATGAGCAGTTCTTC. The chain combines TRBV7-2 with TRBJ2-1; 7 positions agree with TRBD1. V shed 1 base, J shed 7 bases, and the junction held 4 bases outside the gene matches. The CDR3 length is 14 residues. Germline assignment: CDR1 SGHTA and CDR2 FQGNSA.

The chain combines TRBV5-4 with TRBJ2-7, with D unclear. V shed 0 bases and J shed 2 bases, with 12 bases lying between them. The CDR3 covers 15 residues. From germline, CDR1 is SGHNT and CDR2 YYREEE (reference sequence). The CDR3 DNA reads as TGTGCCAGCAGCTTGGGGACGGCGCCCGCCTACGAGCAGTACTTC. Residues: CASSLGTAPAYEQYF. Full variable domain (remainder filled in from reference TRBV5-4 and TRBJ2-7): ETGVTQSPTHLIKTRGQQVTLRCSSQSGHNTVSWYQQALGQGPQFIFQYYREEENGRGNFPPRFSGLQFPNYSSELNVNALELDDSALYLCASSLGTAPAYEQYFGPGTRLTVT.

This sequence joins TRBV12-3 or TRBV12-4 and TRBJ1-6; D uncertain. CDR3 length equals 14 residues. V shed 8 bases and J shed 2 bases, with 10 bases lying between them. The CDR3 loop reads CASGRKTYNSPLHF. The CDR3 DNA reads TGTGCCAGCGGCCGCAAAACCTATAATTCACCCCTCCACTTT.

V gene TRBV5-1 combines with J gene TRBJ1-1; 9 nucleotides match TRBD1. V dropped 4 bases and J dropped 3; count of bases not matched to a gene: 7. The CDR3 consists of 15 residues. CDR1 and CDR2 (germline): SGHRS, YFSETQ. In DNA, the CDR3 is TGCGCCAGCAGCCCCCGGACAGGGGAGGACACTGAAGCTTTCTTT. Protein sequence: CASSPRTGEDTEAFF.

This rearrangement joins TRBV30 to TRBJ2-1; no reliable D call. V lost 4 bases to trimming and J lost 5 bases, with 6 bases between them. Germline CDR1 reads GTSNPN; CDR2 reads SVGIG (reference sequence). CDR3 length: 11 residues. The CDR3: CAWTHDNEQFF. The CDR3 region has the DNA TGTGCCTGGACCCACGACAATGAGCAGTTCTTC.

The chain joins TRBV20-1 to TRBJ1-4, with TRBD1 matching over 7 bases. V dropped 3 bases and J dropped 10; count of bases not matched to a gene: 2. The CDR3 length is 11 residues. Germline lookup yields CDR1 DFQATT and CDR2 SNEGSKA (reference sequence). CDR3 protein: CSASQGGKLFF. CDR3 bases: TGCAGTGCTAGCCAGGGGGGAAAACTGTTTTTT.